These 29 T cell receptor beta chains came from one sample sequenced in a study of OX40 agonist ivuxolimab in advanced cancers. Library creation used the immunoSEQ multiplex PCR assay. TCRdb carries this immuneACCESS record with in-frame sequences only. Its versions omit some clonotypes, under half of them owing to an unresolved V gene in the studies checked, with the rest unexplained. The sample table holds tens of thousands of clones, of which about nine tenths were seen once. The top ten clones comprise approximately 1.3% of the sample. This sample comprised CD4+ or CD8+ T cells sorted from blood, obtained in a trial of the OX40 agonist ivuxolimab. The receptors shown here come from an adult with an advanced solid tumor such as melanoma, head and neck, liver or kidney cancer.

The V call is TRBV5-6, the J call TRBJ2-2, with D perhaps matching TRBD1 (5 bases). V lost 5 bases, J lost 7 bases, and 9 bases lay in between. The CDR3 is 12 residues long. Germline V CDR1 and CDR2: SGHDT, YYEEEE. The CDR3 protein is CASSYRFGELFF. The CDR3 coding sequence is TGTGCCAGCAGTTACAGGTTCGGGGAGCTGTTTTTT. Full variable domain (missing parts from reference TRBV5-6 and TRBJ2-2): DAGVTQSPTHLIKTRGQQVTLRCSPKSGHDTVSWYQQALGQGPQFIFQYYEEEERQRGNFPDRFSGHQFPNYSSELNVNALLLGDSALYLCASSYRFGELFFGEGSRLTVL.

The chain uses TRBV28 and TRBJ2-7, with D perhaps TRBD1 (5 bases). Germline CDR1 is MDHEN and CDR2 is SYDVKM. V lost 1 base, J lost 1 base, and 11 bases lay in between. There are 15 residues in the CDR3. CDR3 region: CASSLLDRPSYEQYF. The DNA of the CDR3 is TGTGCCAGCAGTTTATTAGACAGACCTTCCTACGAGCAGTACTTC.

J is TRBJ1-3 and V is TRBV6-6; tentatively, D is TRBD1 (6 bases). CDR1 MNHNY and CDR2 SVGAGI come from the germline V gene (reference sequence). The CDR3 loop spans 16 amino acids. Deletions cut 6 bases from V and 0 bases from J, with 15 bases between. The CDR3 nucleotides read TGTGCCAGCAGCACGGGACATATAATCTCTGGAAACACCATATATTTT. This codes for CASSTGHIISGNTIYF.

The chain has TRBV29-1 and TRBJ1-4; 7 bases fit TRBD1. Per germline, CDR1 SQVTM and CDR2 ANQGSEA. This CDR3 comprises 15 residues. Trimming removed 5 bases from V and 8 bases from J; junction bases left unmatched: 14. The CDR3 sequence is CSVQATGARNEKLFF. The CDR3 DNA is TGCAGCGTTCAGGCCACAGGGGCCCGAAACGAAAAACTGTTTTTT.

The V call is TRBV5-5, the J call TRBJ2-7, with D hard to call. The germline V and J ends were trimmed by 0 bases and 0 bases, with 10 bases remaining between them. Germline V gene lookup returns CDR1 SGHKS and CDR2 YYEKEE (reference sequence). The CDR3 has 15 amino acids. In DNA form, the CDR3 reads TGTGCCAGCAGCTTGGTGGGGTCCAGCTCCTACGAGCAGTACTTC. This gives the protein CASSLVGSSSYEQYF.

Note on this clone: Its ends do not fully match the called genes, so a read error is possible. CDR3 loop: CATSGLGRFRYGYTF. The CDR3 DNA reads TGTGCCACCAGCGGGCTGGGCAGATTCCGCTATGGCTACACCTTC. This chain connects TRBV5-5 to TRBJ1-2; no reliable D call. The CDR3 is 15 residues long. CDR1 is SGHKS, CDR2 YYEKEE, per germline (reference sequence).

A single count supports this clone. The CDR3 region is CASSLAVGDYGYTF. The CDR3 coding sequence is TGCGCCAGCAGCTTGGCCGTCGGGGACTATGGCTACACCTTC. The chain joins TRBV5-1 to TRBJ1-2; no clear D gene. The V and J ends lost 0 bases and 3 bases respectively, with 9 bases between them. This CDR3 is 14 amino acids long. Germline CDR1 and CDR2: SGHRS and YFSETQ.

This clone was observed once. The chain joins TRBV18 to TRBJ2-7; tentatively, D is TRBD2 (5 bases). Germline V gene lookup returns CDR1 KGHSH and CDR2 LQKENI. This CDR3 has 13 amino acids. The V and J ends lost 0 bases and 5 bases respectively, with 8 bases between them. DNA for the CDR3: TGTGCCAGCTCACCACCGTCCGGGGACGAGCAGTACTTC. Encoded protein: CASSPPSGDEQYF.

This clone has just a few counts. The rearrangement uses TRBV10-3 and TRBJ1-2, with TRBD1 identical over 7 bases. The germline V gene encodes CDR1 ENHRY and CDR2 SYGVKD. Unmatched junction bases numbered 3, after V lost 9 bases and J lost 2 bases. This CDR3 is 12 amino acids long. CDR3 protein: CAMGTANYGYTF. The CDR3 DNA follows: TGTGCCATGGGGACAGCAAACTATGGCTACACCTTC.

V gene TRBV11-1 combines with J gene TRBJ2-7; 8 bases are shared with TRBD1. Germline V CDR1 and CDR2: SGHAT, FQDESV (reference sequence). The V and J ends lost 4 bases and 9 bases, in that order; junction bases with no gene match: 5. The CDR3 extends over 12 amino acids. This CDR3 reads CASSYGQGGQYF. CDR3 DNA sequence: TGTGCCAGCAGCTACGGACAGGGCGGGCAGTACTTC.

The chain employs TRBV28 and TRBJ1-2; D remains ambiguous. The germline V gene has CDR1 MDHEN and CDR2 SYDVKM. V was shortened by 6 bases and J by 2 bases, with 7 bases between the two germline ends. CDR3 size: 12 residues. CDR3 region: CASSTVNYGYTF. In DNA, the CDR3 is TGTGCCAGCAGCACAGTGAACTATGGCTACACCTTC.

The gene calls are TRBV5-1 and TRBJ2-1; no definite D call. This CDR3 comprises 14 residues. Trimming removed 2 bases at V and 5 bases at J, with 11 bases between. Germline values: CDR1 SGHRS, CDR2 YFSETQ. The CDR3 nucleotides read TGCGCCAGCAGCTTCGGGCTAGTGCACAATGAGCAGTTCTTC. It codes for CASSFGLVHNEQFF.

In this sample, this clone turned up a few times. This chain's CDR3 is CASSVQARDTQYF. The CDR3 DNA sequence: TGTGCCAGCAGCGTACAGGCGCGGGATACGCAGTATTTT. The V call is TRBV9, the J call TRBJ2-3; D remains unclear. V dropped 1 base and J dropped 6 bases, with 9 bases sitting between them. The CDR3 totals 13 residues. CDR1 and CDR2 (germline): SGDLS, YYNGEE.

A single count supports this clone. The V gene is TRBV19, the J gene TRBJ2-3; TRBD2 aligns across 10 bases. Germline V gene data show CDR1 as LNHDA and CDR2 as SQIVND (reference sequence). Unmatched junction bases numbered 6, after V lost 1 base and J lost 5 bases. The CDR3 consists of 16 residues. In DNA, the CDR3 is TGTGCCAGTAGTATAGTAGCGGGAGGATTTGGAGATACGCAGTATTTT. Protein product: CASSIVAGGFGDTQYF.

V usage is TRBV4-1 and J usage is TRBJ2-5; no clear D. V dropped 2 bases and J dropped 1 base, with 8 bases sitting between them. The CDR3 totals 14 residues. Germline V gene lookup returns CDR1 MGHRA and CDR2 YSYEKL. Written as DNA, the CDR3 is TGCGCCAGCAGCCAACAGGTTATCCAAGAGACCCAGTACTTC. Its translation is CASSQQVIQETQYF.

The chain couples TRBV28 to TRBJ2-1; D might be TRBD1 (7 bases). Trimming cost V 9 bases and J 4 bases, with 22 bases left between them. The germline gives CDR1 MDHEN, CDR2 SYDVKM. This CDR3 comprises 16 residues. The CDR3 spells CASGGTKGARYNEQFF. In DNA, the CDR3 is TGTGCCAGTGGGGGGACAAAGGGGGCGCGGTACAATGAGCAGTTCTTC.

DNA for the CDR3: TGTGCCAGTAGTTCACGACGGACAGGAAGCAACGAGCAGTACTTC. The encoded protein is CASSSRRTGSNEQYF. The chain has TRBV19 and TRBJ2-7; 7 bases match TRBD1. The V gene's germline CDR1 is LNHDA and CDR2 SQIVND (reference sequence). CDR3 size: 15 residues. Trimming at V came to 5 bases and at J to 5 bases, leaving 12 bases not matched to a gene.

This clone has just one count. J is TRBJ1-1 and V is TRBV5-1; a possible D gene is TRBD1 (5 bases). CDR3 length: 14 residues. The V end was cut by 5 bases, the J end by 5 bases, with 16 bases between. Looked up from germline, CDR1 is SGHRS and CDR2 is YFSETQ. CDR3 residues: CASRAGTSGTEAFF. CDR3 DNA: TGCGCCAGCAGGGCAGGGACCAGTGGGACTGAAGCTTTCTTT. The full variable domain, completed using reference TRBV5-1 and TRBJ1-1, is KAGVTQTPRYLIKTRGQQVTLSCSPISGHRSVSWYQQTPGQGLQFLFEYFSETQRNKGNFPGRFSGRQFSNSRSEMNVSTLELGDSALYLCASRAGTSGTEAFFGQGTRLTVV.

This clone was detected only once. V usage is TRBV6-6 and J usage is TRBJ2-7; 8 bases match TRBD1. The V and J ends lost 5 bases and 2 bases, in that order; junction bases with no gene match: 8. Per germline, CDR1 MNHNY and CDR2 SVGAGI (reference sequence). This CDR3 has 15 amino acids. The CDR3 nucleotides are TGTGCCAGCAGTCTCGGCAGGGGGCTCACCTACGAGCAGTACTTC. It codes for CASSLGRGLTYEQYF.

The count of this clone is one. The chain recombines TRBV28 with TRBJ1-2; the D is unclear. Trimming took off 1 base at V and 6 bases at J, with 15 bases between the two ends. The germline V gene encodes CDR1 MDHEN and CDR2 SYDVKM. The CDR3 sequence is 15 residues long. CDR3 sequence reads: CASSLFPVIEHGYTF. In nucleotides, the CDR3 is TGTGCCAGCAGTTTATTCCCTGTGATCGAGCATGGCTACACCTTC.

This chain links TRBV5-5 with TRBJ2-7; 7 bases map to TRBD2. From germline, CDR1 is SGHKS and CDR2 YYEKEE (reference sequence). This CDR3 region has 13 residues. The V segment lost 6 bases and the J segment 3 bases; nucleotides outside the gene matches: 6. The CDR3 region has the DNA TGTGCCAGCAATCTAGCGGAGAACTACGAGCAGTACTTC. Its protein is CASNLAENYEQYF.

This clone was detected only once. This chain uses TRBV5-1 with TRBJ2-1; weak D call: TRBD2 (6 bases). Trimming stripped 5 bases from V and 2 bases from J, with 14 bases between. The V gene's germline CDR1 is SGHRS and CDR2 YFSETQ. CDR3 length: 15 residues. CDR3 coding DNA: TGCGCCAGCAGAGGGACTTTTGAAGCCTACAATGAGCAGTTCTTC. Amino acid sequence: CASRGTFEAYNEQFF.

The chain links TRBV21-1 to TRBJ2-2; the DNA was not compared with TRBD2, the D call given in the table. TRBV21-1 is marked as a pseudogene. The length of the CDR3 is 13 residues. Here the CDR3 reads CASTRRKRRGAVF. The CDR3 DNA reads as TGTGCCAGCACCCGTAGGAAGCGCCGGGGAGCTGTTTTT.

This clone was detected once. The rearrangement links TRBV2 to TRBJ1-4; D uncertain. This CDR3 has 12 residues. Trimming took 6 bases from V and 4 from J, leaving 6 bases between them. The germline V gene has CDR1 SNHLY and CDR2 FYNNEI. This CDR3 reads CASRANNEKLFF. In DNA, the CDR3 is TGTGCCAGCAGGGCTAATAATGAAAAACTGTTTTTT.

The rearrangement links TRBV9 to TRBJ2-1, with D tentatively TRBD1 (7 bases). The CDR3 contains 15 residues. Per the germline V gene, CDR1 is SGDLS and CDR2 is YYNGEE. V was pared by 0 bases and J by 7 bases, with 14 bases between. CDR3 DNA: TGTGCCAGCAGCGTAGGGACCTCAGGGGGGAATGAGCAGTTCTTC. Amino acid sequence: CASSVGTSGGNEQFF.

This chain connects TRBV5-1 to TRBJ1-2; 7 bases line up with TRBD1. CDR3 length: 16 residues. V lost 7 bases to trimming and J lost 4 bases; unmatched junction nucleotides: 16. Germline values: CDR1 SGHRS, CDR2 YFSETQ. In nucleotides, the CDR3 is TGCGCCAGCGGCGCTCGACCGGGACAGAGCACCTATGGCTACACCTTC. Its translation is CASGARPGQSTYGYTF.

V and J are TRBV7-2 and TRBJ1-5; no clear D gene. The CDR3 loop spans 15 amino acids. The V end lost 1 base, the J end lost 3 bases, and 10 bases lay between the germline ends. Germline loops: CDR1 SGHTA, CDR2 FQGNSA. The CDR3 region has the DNA TGTGCCAGCAGCTTAGATAGTGGTGTCAATCAGCCCCAGCATTTT. It yields the protein CASSLDSGVNQPQHF. Drawing the rest from reference TRBV7-2 and TRBJ1-5, the complete variable domain is GAGVSQSPSNKVTEKGKDVELRCDPISGHTALYWYRQSLGQGLEFLIYFQGNSAPDKSGLPSDRFSAERTGGSVSTLTIQRTQQEDSAVYLCASSLDSGVNQPQHFGDGTRLSIL.

V gene TRBV5-8 combines with J gene TRBJ2-2; TRBD1 matches at 9 bases. Germline V gives CDR1 SGHTS, CDR2 YDEGEE. J lost 0 bases, V lost 4 bases, and 4 bases had no gene match. The CDR3 consists of 16 residues. The DNA of the CDR3 is TGTGCCAGCAGCCCGGGACAGGGTTCGAACACCGGGGAGCTGTTTTTT. Translation: CASSPGQGSNTGELFF.

A word on this clone: The junction departs from germline at one end; a sequencing error may be responsible. V usage is TRBV2 and J usage is TRBJ1-5; 7 nucleotides line up with TRBD1. The V gene's germline CDR1 is SNHLY and CDR2 FYNNEI. This CDR3 has 15 residues. For the CDR3, the DNA is TGTGCCAGCAGAGAAGGCAGGGGGGGCAATCAGCCCCAGCATTTT. Protein product: CASREGRGGNQPQHF. The complete variable domain, with remaining parts taken from reference TRBV2 and TRBJ1-5, reads EPEVTQTPSHQVTQMGQEVILRCVPISNHLYFYWYRQILGQKVEFLVSFYNNEISEKSEIFDDQFSVERPDGSNFTLKIRSTKLEDSAMYFCASREGRGGNQPQHFGDGTRLSIL.